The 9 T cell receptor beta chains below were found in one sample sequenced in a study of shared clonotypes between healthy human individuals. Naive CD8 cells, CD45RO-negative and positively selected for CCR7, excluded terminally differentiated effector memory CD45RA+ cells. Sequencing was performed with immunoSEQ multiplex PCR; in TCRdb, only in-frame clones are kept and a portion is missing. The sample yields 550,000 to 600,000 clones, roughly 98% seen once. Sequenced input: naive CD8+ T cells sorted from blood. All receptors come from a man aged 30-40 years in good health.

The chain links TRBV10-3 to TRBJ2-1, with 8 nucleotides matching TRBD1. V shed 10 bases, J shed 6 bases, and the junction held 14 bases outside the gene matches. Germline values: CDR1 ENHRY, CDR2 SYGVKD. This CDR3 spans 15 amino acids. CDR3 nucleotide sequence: TGTGCCACCTGCGAAATAGACAGGGGAGGCAATGAGCAGTTCTTC. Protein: CATCEIDRGGNEQFF.

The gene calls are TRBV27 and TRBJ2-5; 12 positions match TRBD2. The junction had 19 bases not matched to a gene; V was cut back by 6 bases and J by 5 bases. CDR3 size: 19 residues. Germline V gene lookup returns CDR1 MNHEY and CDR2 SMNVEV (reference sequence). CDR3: CASSPTDLAGGPRRETQYF. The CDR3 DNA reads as TGTGCCAGCAGCCCAACCGACCTAGCGGGAGGGCCTCGGAGGGAGACCCAGTACTTC.

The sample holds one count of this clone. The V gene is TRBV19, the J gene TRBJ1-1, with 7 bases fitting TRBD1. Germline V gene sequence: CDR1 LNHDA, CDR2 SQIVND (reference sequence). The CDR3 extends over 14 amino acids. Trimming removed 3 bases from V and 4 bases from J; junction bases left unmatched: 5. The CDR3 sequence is CASSMTGSTTEAFF. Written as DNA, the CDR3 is TGTGCCAGTAGTATGACAGGGTCTACCACTGAAGCTTTCTTT.

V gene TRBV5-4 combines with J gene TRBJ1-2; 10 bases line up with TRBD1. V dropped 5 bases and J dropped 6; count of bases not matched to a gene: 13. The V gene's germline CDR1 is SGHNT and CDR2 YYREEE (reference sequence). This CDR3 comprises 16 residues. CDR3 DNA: TGTGCCAGCAGACTGACCGGGACAGGGGATGTTGATGGCTACACCTTC. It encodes CASRLTGTGDVDGYTF. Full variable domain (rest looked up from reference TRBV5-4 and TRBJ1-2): ETGVTQSPTHLIKTRGQQVTLRCSSQSGHNTVSWYQQALGQGPQFIFQYYREEENGRGNFPPRFSGLQFPNYSSELNVNALELDDSALYLCASRLTGTGDVDGYTFGSGTRLTVV.

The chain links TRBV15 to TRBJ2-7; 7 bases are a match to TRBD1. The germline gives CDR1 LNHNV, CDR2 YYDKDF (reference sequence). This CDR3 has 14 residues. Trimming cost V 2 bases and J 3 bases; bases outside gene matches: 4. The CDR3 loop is CATSRTDRNYEQYF. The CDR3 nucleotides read TGTGCCACCAGCAGAACGGACAGGAACTACGAGCAGTACTTC.

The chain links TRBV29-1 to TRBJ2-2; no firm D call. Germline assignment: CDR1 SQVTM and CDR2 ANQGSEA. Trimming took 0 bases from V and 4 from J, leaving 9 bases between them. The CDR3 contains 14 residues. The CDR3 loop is CSVEDYQSTGELFF. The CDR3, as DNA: TGCAGCGTTGAAGATTATCAAAGCACCGGGGAGCTGTTTTTT.

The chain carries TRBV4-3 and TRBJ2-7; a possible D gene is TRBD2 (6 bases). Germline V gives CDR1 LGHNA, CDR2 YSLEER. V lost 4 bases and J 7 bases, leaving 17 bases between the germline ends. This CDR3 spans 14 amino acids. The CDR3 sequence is CASSRPRLGGEQYF. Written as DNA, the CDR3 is TGCGCCAGCAGCCGTCCGAGACTGGGGGGAGAGCAGTACTTC.

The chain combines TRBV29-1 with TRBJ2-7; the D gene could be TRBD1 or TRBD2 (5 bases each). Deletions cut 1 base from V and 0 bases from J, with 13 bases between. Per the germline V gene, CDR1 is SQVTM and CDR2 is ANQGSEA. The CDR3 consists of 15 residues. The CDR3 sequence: CSVEGAKGSSYEQYF. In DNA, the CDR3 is TGCAGCGTTGAAGGGGCGAAGGGGAGCTCCTACGAGCAGTACTTC.

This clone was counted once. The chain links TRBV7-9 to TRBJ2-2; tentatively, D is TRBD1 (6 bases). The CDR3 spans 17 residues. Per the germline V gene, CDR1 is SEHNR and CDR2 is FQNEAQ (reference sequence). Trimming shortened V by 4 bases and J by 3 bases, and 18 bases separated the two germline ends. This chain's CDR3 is CASSSLDRSRYTGELFF. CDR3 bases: TGTGCCAGCAGCTCCTTAGACAGGAGTCGGTACACCGGGGAGCTGTTTTTT.